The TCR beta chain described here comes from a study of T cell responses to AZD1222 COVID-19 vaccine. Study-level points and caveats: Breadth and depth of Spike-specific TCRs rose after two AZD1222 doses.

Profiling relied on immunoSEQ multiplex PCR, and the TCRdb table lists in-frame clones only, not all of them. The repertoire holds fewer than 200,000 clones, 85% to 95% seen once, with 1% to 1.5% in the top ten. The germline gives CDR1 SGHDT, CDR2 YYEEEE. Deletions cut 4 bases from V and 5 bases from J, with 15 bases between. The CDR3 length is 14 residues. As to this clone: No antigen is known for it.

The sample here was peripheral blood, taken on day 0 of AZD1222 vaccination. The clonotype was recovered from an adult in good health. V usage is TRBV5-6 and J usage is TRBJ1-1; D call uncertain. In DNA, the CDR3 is TGTGCCAGCAGCGCGTATGGACCCCGGACTGAAGCTTTCTTT. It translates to CASSAYGPRTEAFF.